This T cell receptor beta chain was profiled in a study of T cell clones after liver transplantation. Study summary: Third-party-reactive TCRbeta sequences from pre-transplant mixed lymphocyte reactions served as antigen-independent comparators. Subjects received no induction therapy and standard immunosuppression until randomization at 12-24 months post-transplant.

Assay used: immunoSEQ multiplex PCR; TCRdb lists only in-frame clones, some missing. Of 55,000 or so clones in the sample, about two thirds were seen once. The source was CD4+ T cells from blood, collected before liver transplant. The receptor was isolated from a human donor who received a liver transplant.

CDR3 sequence: CASSKGVTGTGANVLTF. In DNA form, the CDR3 reads TGTGCCAGCTCAAAGGGAGTGACAGGGACCGGGGCCAACGTCCTGACTTTC. The rearrangement uses TRBV18 and TRBJ2-6; 7 positions agree with TRBD1. Germline values: CDR1 KGHSH, CDR2 LQKENI. After removal of 5 bases from V and 4 bases from J, the junction contained 11 bases not matched to a gene. This CDR3 contains 17 residues.